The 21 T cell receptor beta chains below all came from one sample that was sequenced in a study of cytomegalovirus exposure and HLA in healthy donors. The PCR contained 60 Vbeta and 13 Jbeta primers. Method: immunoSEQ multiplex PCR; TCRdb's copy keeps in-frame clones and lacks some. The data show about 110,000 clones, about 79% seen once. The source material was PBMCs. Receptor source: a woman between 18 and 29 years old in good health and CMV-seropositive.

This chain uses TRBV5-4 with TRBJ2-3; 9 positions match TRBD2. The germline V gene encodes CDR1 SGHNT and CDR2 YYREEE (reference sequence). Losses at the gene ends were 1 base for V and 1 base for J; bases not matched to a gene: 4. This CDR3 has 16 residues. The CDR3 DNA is TGTGCCAGCAGCTTGCCGGCTAGCGGGGGCACAGATACGCAGTATTTT. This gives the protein CASSLPASGGTDTQYF.

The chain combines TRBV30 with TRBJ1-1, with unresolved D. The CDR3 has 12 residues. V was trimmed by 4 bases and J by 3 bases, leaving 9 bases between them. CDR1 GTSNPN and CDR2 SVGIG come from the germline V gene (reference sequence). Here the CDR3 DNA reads TGTGCCTGGATCGACGGGTACACTGAAGCTTTCTTT. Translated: CAWIDGYTEAFF.

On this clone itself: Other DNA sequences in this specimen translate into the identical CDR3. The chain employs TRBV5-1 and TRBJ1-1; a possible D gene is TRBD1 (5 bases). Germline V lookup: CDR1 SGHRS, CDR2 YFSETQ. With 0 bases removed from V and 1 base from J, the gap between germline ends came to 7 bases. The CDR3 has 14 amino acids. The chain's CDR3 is CASSLAGGNTEAFF. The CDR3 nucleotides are TGCGCCAGCAGCTTGGCGGGGGGGAACACTGAAGCTTTCTTT.

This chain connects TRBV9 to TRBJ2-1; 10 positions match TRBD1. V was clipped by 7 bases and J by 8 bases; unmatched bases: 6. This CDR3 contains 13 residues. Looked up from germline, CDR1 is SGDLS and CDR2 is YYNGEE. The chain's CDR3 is CASGTGAIDEQFF. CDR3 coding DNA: TGTGCCAGCGGGACAGGGGCCATAGATGAGCAGTTCTTC.

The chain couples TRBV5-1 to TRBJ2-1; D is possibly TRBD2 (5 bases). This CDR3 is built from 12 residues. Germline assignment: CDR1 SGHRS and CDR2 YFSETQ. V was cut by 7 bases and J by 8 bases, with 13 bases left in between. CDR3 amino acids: CASRDSFDEQFF. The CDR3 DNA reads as TGCGCCAGCCGGGATTCCTTCGATGAGCAGTTCTTC. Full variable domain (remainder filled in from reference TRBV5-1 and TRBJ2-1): KAGVTQTPRYLIKTRGQQVTLSCSPISGHRSVSWYQQTPGQGLQFLFEYFSETQRNKGNFPGRFSGRQFSNSRSEMNVSTLELGDSALYLCASRDSFDEQFFGPGTRLTVL.

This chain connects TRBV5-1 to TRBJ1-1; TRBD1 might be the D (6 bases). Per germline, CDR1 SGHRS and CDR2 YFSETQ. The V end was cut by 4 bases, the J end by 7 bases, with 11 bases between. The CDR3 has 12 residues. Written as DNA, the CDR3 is TGCGCCAGCAGCCCCACAGGGTTTGAAGCTTTCTTT. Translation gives CASSPTGFEAFF. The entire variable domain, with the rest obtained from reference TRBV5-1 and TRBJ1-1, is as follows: KAGVTQTPRYLIKTRGQQVTLSCSPISGHRSVSWYQQTPGQGLQFLFEYFSETQRNKGNFPGRFSGRQFSNSRSEMNVSTLELGDSALYLCASSPTGFEAFFGQGTRLTVV.

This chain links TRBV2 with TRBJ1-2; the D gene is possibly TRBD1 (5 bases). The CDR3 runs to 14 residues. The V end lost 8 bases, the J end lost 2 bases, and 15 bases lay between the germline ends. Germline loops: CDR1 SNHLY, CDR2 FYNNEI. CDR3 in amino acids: CASVGVRGNYGYTF. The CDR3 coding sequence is TGTGCCAGCGTAGGAGTTCGGGGGAACTATGGCTACACCTTC.

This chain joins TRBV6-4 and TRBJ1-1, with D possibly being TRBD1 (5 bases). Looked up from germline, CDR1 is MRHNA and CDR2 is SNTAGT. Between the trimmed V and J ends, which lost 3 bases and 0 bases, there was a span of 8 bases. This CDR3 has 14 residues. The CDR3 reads CASSEGTVNTEAFF. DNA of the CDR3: TGTGCCAGCAGTGAGGGGACTGTGAACACTGAAGCTTTCTTT.

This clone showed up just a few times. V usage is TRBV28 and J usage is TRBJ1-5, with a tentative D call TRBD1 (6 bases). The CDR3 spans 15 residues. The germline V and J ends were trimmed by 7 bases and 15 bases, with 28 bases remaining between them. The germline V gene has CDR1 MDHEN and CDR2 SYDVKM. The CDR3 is CASIRGETGPLVWHF. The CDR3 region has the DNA TGTGCCAGCATTCGGGGTGAGACAGGACCTCTCGTATGGCATTTT.

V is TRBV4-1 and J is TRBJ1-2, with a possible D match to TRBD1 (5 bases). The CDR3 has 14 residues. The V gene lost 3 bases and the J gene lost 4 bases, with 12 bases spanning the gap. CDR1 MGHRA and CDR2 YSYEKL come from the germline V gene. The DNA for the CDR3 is TGCGCCAGCAGCCAGGGGGGACGGCTCTATGGCTACACCTTC. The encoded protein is CASSQGGRLYGYTF.

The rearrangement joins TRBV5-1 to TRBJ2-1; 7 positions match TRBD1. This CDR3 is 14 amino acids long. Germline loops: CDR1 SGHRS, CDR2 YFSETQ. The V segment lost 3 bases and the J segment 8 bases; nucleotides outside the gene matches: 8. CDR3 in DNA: TGCGCCAGCAGCTCACAGGGGCCCCTCGATGAGCAGTTCTTC. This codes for CASSSQGPLDEQFF.

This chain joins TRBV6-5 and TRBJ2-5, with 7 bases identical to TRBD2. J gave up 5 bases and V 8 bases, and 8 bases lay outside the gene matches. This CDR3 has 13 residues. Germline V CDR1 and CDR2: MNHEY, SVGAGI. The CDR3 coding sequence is TGTGCCAGCGCGGCGGGAGAGCATGAGACCCAGTACTTC. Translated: CASAAGEHETQYF.

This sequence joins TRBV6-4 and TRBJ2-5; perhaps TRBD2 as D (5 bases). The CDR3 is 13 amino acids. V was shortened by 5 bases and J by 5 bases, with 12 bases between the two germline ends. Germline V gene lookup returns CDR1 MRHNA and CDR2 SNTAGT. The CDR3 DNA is TGTGCCAGCAGTCCGGGGTCCGGGGAGACCCAGTACTTC. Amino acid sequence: CASSPGSGETQYF.

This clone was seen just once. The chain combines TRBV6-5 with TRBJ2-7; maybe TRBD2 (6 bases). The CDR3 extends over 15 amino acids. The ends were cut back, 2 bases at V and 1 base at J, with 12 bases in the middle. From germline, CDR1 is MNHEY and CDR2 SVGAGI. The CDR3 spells CASSYGGPPSYEQYF. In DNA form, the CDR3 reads TGTGCCAGCAGTTACGGAGGGCCCCCTTCCTACGAGCAGTACTTC.

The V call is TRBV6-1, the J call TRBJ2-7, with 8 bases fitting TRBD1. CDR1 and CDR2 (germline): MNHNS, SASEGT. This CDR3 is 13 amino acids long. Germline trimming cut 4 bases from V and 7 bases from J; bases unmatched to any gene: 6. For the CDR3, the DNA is TGTGCCAGCAGTGTCGGACAGGGTTGGGAGCAGTACTTC. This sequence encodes CASSVGQGWEQYF.

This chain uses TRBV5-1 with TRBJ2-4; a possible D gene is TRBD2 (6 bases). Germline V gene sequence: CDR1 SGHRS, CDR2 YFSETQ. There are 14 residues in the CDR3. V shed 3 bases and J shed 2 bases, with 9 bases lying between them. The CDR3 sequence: CASSSGLPKNIQYF. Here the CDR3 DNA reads TGCGCCAGCAGCTCGGGACTCCCCAAAAACATTCAGTACTTC.

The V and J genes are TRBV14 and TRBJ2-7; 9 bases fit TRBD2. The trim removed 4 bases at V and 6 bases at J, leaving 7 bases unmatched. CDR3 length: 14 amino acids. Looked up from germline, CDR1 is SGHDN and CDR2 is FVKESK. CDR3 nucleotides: TGTGCCAGCAGCCTGTTAGCGGGAGCGAGCGAGCAGTACTTC. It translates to CASSLLAGASEQYF. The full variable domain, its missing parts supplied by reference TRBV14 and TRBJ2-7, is EAGVTQFPSHSVIEKGQTVTLRCDPISGHDNLYWYRRVMGKEIKFLLHFVKESKQDESGMPNNRFLAERTGGTYSTLKVQPAELEDSGVYFCASSLLAGASEQYFGPGTRLTVT.

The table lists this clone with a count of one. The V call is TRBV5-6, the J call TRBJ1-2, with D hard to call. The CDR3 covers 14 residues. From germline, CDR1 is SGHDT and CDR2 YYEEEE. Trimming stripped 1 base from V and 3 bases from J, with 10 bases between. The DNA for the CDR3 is TGTGCCAGCAGCTTGCGGCCGGGATACTATGGCTACACCTTC. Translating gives CASSLRPGYYGYTF. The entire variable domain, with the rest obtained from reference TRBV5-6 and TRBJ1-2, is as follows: DAGVTQSPTHLIKTRGQQVTLRCSPKSGHDTVSWYQQALGQGPQFIFQYYEEEERQRGNFPDRFSGHQFPNYSSELNVNALLLGDSALYLCASSLRPGYYGYTFGSGTRLTVV.

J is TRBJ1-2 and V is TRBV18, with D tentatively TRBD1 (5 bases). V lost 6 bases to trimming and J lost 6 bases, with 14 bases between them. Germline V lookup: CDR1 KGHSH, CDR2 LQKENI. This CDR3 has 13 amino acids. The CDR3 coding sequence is TGTGCCAGCTCCCTGGGCGGGGCTGATGGCTACACCTTC. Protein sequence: CASSLGGADGYTF.

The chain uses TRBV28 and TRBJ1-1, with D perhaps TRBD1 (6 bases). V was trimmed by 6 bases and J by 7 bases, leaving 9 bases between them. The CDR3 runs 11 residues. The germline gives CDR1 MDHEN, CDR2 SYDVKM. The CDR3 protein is CASRGTNEAFF. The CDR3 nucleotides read TGTGCCAGCAGGGGGACAAATGAAGCTTTCTTT.

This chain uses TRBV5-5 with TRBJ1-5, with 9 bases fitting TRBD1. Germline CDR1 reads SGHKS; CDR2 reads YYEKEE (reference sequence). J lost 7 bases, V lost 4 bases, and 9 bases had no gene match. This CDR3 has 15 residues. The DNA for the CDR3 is TGTGCCAGCAGCATGCATACAGGGGGCCGGCAGCCCCAGCATTTT. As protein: CASSMHTGGRQPQHF.